This T cell receptor beta chain was sequenced for a study of T cells expressing NK-cell markers. At the level of the study: TCR beta repertoires came from sorted CD3+CD56+NKG2C+, CD3+CD56+NKG2C- and CD3+CD56-NKG2C+ T cells. Study results and caveats: In more than five donors, dominant CD3+CD56+NKG2C+ clonotypes ranked among the top 10 CD8+ clonotypes.

The CDR3 totals 13 residues. Per germline, CDR1 LNHNV and CDR2 YYDKDF (reference sequence). With respect to this clonotype: Its antigen remains unknown.

TCRdb reprocessed the 5' RACE reads and reports one entry per CDR3 protein, with no DNA. The repertoire table contains a few hundred thousand distinct CDR3 sequences. Specimen: blood T cells: a sorted CD56 or NKG2C T cell subset, CD4+ or CD8+ T cells, or bulk PBMC T cells (not recorded which). This receptor was identified in a man aged 18 to 69 in good health. The chain carries TRBV15 and TRBJ2-6; TCRdb's assignment of TRBD1 cannot be checked, as there is no DNA. This CDR3 is CATSRDRVGVLTF. The full variable domain, its missing parts supplied by reference TRBV15 and TRBJ2-6, is DAMVIQNPRYQVTQFGKPVTLSCSQTLNHNVMYWYQQKSSQAPKLLFHYYDKDFNNEADTPDNFQSRRPNTSFCFLDIRSPGLGDTAMYLCATSRDRVGVLTFGAGSRLTVL.